This is a list of T cell receptor beta chains from one sample in a study of T-cell reconstitution after alpha-beta-depleted transplantation in children. TCRdb reprocessed the PCR reads via MiXCR and lists one record per CDR3 protein. The sample yields approximately 520,000 distinct CDR3 sequences, about an eighth seen once. The source material was PBMCs, mostly from graft donor cells, sampled 180 days after TCRalphabeta/CD19-depleted stem cell transplant. All receptors come from a female patient aged 2-9 years who had a stem cell transplant for aplastic anemia, so the T cells may come from the graft donor. The CDR3 runs from the conserved cysteine through the conserved F or W. Each record gives: V gene, clone size, D gene, J gene, CDR3 protein, CDR3 DNA. A D gene is named only where the DNA matches it firmly. Part of the rows lack a size; the others show once, few, many or a class for expanded clones.

TRBV4-3	-	TRBD1	TRBJ1-2	CASSPLTGVGYTF	TGCGCCAGCAGCCCCCTGACAGGGGTTGGCTACACCTTC
TRBV15	-	-	TRBJ1-6	CATSRADSSSPLHF	TGTGCCACCAGCAGAGCCGACAGTAGCTCACCCCTCCACTTT
TRBV7-9	few	TRBD1	TRBJ2-5	CASGQGLGYQETQYF	TGTGCCAGCGGACAGGGTCTCGGGTACCAAGAGACCCAGTACTTC
TRBV29-1	few	-	TRBJ1-1	CSHGGVGAEAFF	TGCAGCCACGGGGGGGTAGGGGCTGAAGCTTTCTTT
TRBV20-1	-	-	TRBJ2-6	CSASLAGANVLTF	TGCAGTGCTAGTTTAGCGGGGGCCAACGTCCTGACTTTC
TRBV7-2	-	-	TRBJ2-2	CASSATRQESTGELFF	TGTGCCAGCAGCGCAACCCGACAGGAGAGCACCGGGGAGCTGTTTTTT
TRBV7-2	few	TRBD1	TRBJ2-5	CASSLETGVETQYF	TGTGCCAGCAGCTTAGAAACAGGGGTGGAGACCCAGTACTTC
TRBV24-1	few	-	TRBJ2-3	CATSDFEGPGRKDTQYF	TGTGCCACCAGTGATTTCGAGGGGCCTGGTAGGAAAGATACGCAGTATTTT
TRBV4-3	-	-	TRBJ1-2	CASSQEETWGRGRNGYTF	TGCGCCAGCAGCCAAGAAGAGACTTGGGGCAGGGGAAGAAATGGCTACACCTTC
TRBV11-2	few	TRBD2	TRBJ2-3	CASSRLAGAPYTDTQYF	TGTGCCAGCAGCCGACTAGCGGGAGCTCCATACACAGATACGCAGTATTTT
TRBV20-1	-	-	TRBJ1-2	CRGGANYGYTF	TGCAGGGGAGGGGCGAACTATGGCTACACCTTC
TRBV29-1	-	-	TRBJ2-6	CSVAKSGPLSGANVLTF	TGCAGCGTCGCCAAGAGCGGGCCCCTCTCTGGGGCCAACGTCCTGACTTTC
TRBV20-1	-	-	TRBJ1-6	CSARKGGRNSPLHF	TGCAGTGCTAGGAAGGGGGGACGTAACTCACCCCTCCACTTT
TRBV5-1	many	TRBD2	TRBJ2-7	CASSRGLAGEFFYEQYF	TGCGCCAGCAGCCGGGGACTAGCGGGAGAATTCTTCTACGAGCAGTACTTC
TRBV19	-	TRBD2	TRBJ2-1	CASSLVGRAFDEQFF	TGTGCCAGTAGTCTCGTCGGGAGGGCCTTCGATGAGCAGTTCTTC
TRBV19	few	-	TRBJ2-6	CASSIQEGANVLTF	TGTGCCAGTAGTATCCAGGAGGGGGCCAACGTCCTGACTTTC
TRBV6-5	few	TRBD1	TRBJ1-1	CASSWTGGLTEAFF	TGTGCCAGCAGTTGGACAGGGGGCTTGACTGAAGCTTTCTTT
TRBV10-3	few	-	TRBJ1-5	CAISESFRVYSNQPQHF	TGTGCCATCAGTGAGTCGTTCAGAGTATATAGCAATCAGCCCCAGCATTTT
TRBV10-3	-	-	TRBJ2-1	CAISEWSGGPIYNEQFF	TGTGCCATCAGTGAGTGGTCCGGCGGGCCTATTTACAATGAGCAGTTCTTC
TRBV15	few	-	TRBJ2-1	CATSRVSPDEQFF	TGTGCCACCAGCAGAGTATCACCGGATGAGCAGTTCTTC
TRBV7-9	few	TRBD1	TRBJ1-4	CASSRDRQRTNEKLFF	TGTGCCAGCAGCAGGGACAGGCAGCGGACTAATGAAAAACTGTTTTTT
TRBV24-1	-	TRBD1	TRBJ1-2	CATSDGQGPRGYGYTF	TGTGCCACCAGTGACGGACAGGGCCCGAGGGGCTATGGCTACACCTTC
TRBV5-1	-	TRBD2	TRBJ2-1	CASSLEIQRELLSSYNEQFF	TGCGCCAGCAGCTTGGAAATCCAGCGGGAGCTCCTTAGCTCCTACAATGAGCAGTTCTTC
TRBV7-8	few	-	TRBJ2-3	CASGVTDTQYF	TGTGCCAGCGGGGTTACAGATACGCAGTATTTT
TRBV6-1	-	TRBD2	TRBJ2-1	CASSRVAGPYNEQFF	TGTGCCAGCAGTAGAGTAGCGGGGCCCTACAATGAGCAGTTCTTC
TRBV20-1	-	-	TRBJ2-2	CSALGHTGELFF	TGCAGTGCTCTTGGCCACACCGGGGAGCTGTTTTTT
TRBV6-2/TRBV6-3	-	TRBD1	TRBJ1-2	CASSQRTGNYGYTF	TGTGCCAGCAGCCAGCGGACAGGGAACTATGGCTACACCTTC
TRBV4-3	few	TRBD2	TRBJ2-1	CASSQLYPGTSRGEQFF	TGCGCCAGCAGCCAACTCTATCCCGGGACTAGTAGGGGGGAGCAGTTCTTC
TRBV9	-	-	TRBJ2-1	CASSAISNEQFF	TGTGCCAGCAGCGCCATTAGCAATGAGCAGTTCTTC
TRBV5-4	-	-	TRBJ2-5	CASSHLAQGQETQYF	TGTGCCAGCAGCCACCTCGCACAAGGCCAAGAGACCCAGTACTTC
TRBV11-2	few	-	TRBJ1-6	CASSLVRGALSYNSPLHF	TGTGCCAGCAGCTTAGTTCGGGGGGCCCTCTCCTATAATTCACCCCTCCACTTT
TRBV12-3/TRBV12-4	many	-	TRBJ1-4	CASSSIFGAGNEKLFF	TGTGCCAGCAGTTCAATTTTCGGGGCTGGTAATGAAAAACTGTTTTTT
TRBV18	many	-	TRBJ2-5	CASSPLKETQYF	TGTGCCAGCTCACCGCTTAAAGAGACCCAGTACTTC
TRBV4-3	few	-	TRBJ2-2	CASSQDRAGYTGELFF	TGCGCCAGCAGCCAAGATAGGGCAGGGTACACCGGGGAGCTGTTTTTT
TRBV27	few	TRBD2	TRBJ2-1	CASTFSPGGEQFF	TGTGCCAGCACTTTTTCTCCGGGAGGCGAGCAGTTCTTC
TRBV7-9	few	-	TRBJ2-5	CASSEIGEGTQYF	TGTGCCAGCAGCGAGATCGGGGAAGGGACCCAGTACTTC
TRBV9	-	TRBD2	TRBJ2-1	CASSVERGASGSSMFF	TGTGCCAGCAGCGTAGAGAGGGGGGCTAGCGGGAGTAGTATGTTCTTC
TRBV2	many	TRBD1	TRBJ1-2	CASSGTGNYGYTF	TGTGCCAGCAGTGGGACAGGGAACTATGGCTACACCTTC
TRBV3-1	few	-	TRBJ2-3	CASSQEWRRATDTQYF	TGTGCCAGCAGCCAAGAATGGCGGAGAGCCACAGATACGCAGTATTTT
TRBV20-1	few	-	TRBJ2-7	CSARPSTGPTYEQYF	TGCAGTGCTAGACCGTCTACAGGGCCGACCTACGAGCAGTACTTC
TRBV7-2	few	-	TRBJ2-5	CASSLDPGSTQYF	TGTGCCAGCAGCTTAGATCCGGGTTCGACCCAGTACTTC
TRBV20-1	few	-	TRBJ2-1	CSAPSSEQFF	TGCAGTGCTCCATCCTCCGAGCAGTTCTTC
TRBV10-3	few	-	TRBJ1-5	CAVSVLPFKSMAGTGPQHF	TGTGCCGTCTCGGTCCTTCCGTTTAAATCTATGGCGGGGACGGGGCCCCAGCATTTT
TRBV20-1	few	-	TRBJ2-3	CSARDHGGLDTQYF	TGCAGTGCTAGAGATCACGGAGGGTTAGATACGCAGTATTTT
TRBV7-2	-	TRBD2	TRBJ2-7	CASSLGVAGSSYEQYF	TGTGCCAGCAGCTTAGGGGTAGCGGGGAGCTCCTACGAGCAGTACTTC
TRBV7-2	-	TRBD1	TRBJ1-2	CASTRGRDRGHGYTF	TGTGCCAGCACCCGCGGAAGAGACAGGGGGCATGGCTACACCTTC
TRBV7-8	-	-	TRBJ1-5	CASSYRAGQPQHF	TGTGCCAGCAGCTACAGGGCTGGGCAGCCCCAGCATTTT
TRBV29-1	few	-	TRBJ2-7	CSVDGGSYEQYF	TGCAGCGTTGATGGGGGGTCCTACGAGCAGTACTTC
TRBV20-1	few	-	TRBJ2-1	CSARVKLSYNEQFF	TGCAGTGCTAGAGTTAAACTCTCCTACAATGAGCAGTTCTTC
TRBV18	-	TRBD2	TRBJ2-7	CASSPPSASGRSYEQYF	TGTGCCAGCTCACCACCGAGCGCTAGCGGGAGAAGCTACGAGCAGTACTTC
TRBV5-1	-	TRBD1	TRBJ1-5	CASSLDATGGSNQPQHF	TGCGCCAGCAGCTTGGACGCGACAGGGGGCAGCAATCAGCCCCAGCATTTT
TRBV6-1	few	TRBD1	TRBJ1-2	CASSVPGQGSPNYGYTF	TGTGCCAGCAGTGTTCCGGGACAGGGGTCCCCAAACTATGGCTACACCTTC